The clone carrying this T cell receptor (beta chain) is medium-sized by share. The antigen is not known. Among the patients, none had received any treatment before thyroid surgery. This sample is part of a study of metastatic and nonmetastatic thyroid tumors. The overall study: Repertoires from malignant and benign thyroid patients were compared across blood and tumor or nodule tissue.

Using MiXCR, TCRdb re-called clones from the PCR reads. The data contain roughly 4,700 clones, 28% of them seen just once; the ten biggest clones take up approximately 17%. The V gene's germline CDR1 is LNHDA and CDR2 SQIVND (reference sequence). CDR3 length: 14 residues. The V end lost 4 bases, the J end lost 2 bases, and 6 bases lay between the germline ends. Findings and caveats of the study: TCR beta diversity was reportedly significantly higher in malignant thyroid tumors than benign nodules, in blood and tumor.

The receptor was derived from a female donor with papillary thyroid cancer or a benign thyroid nodule (not recorded which). Some clones in this sample may be carry-over from other donors' samples. Sample: adjacent normal tissue. V is TRBV19 and J is TRBJ2-6; the D is unclear. CDR3 nucleotides: TGTGCCAGTAGTAGTTCAGCTGGGGCCAACGTCCTGACTTTC. Amino acid sequence: CASSSSAGANVLTF.